Listed below are T cell receptor beta chains from one sample, sequenced in a study of STAT3 mutations in large granular lymphocyte leukemia. This table comes from immunoSEQ multiplex PCR, and its TCRdb copy is limited to in-frame clones, with some not included. The sample has some 10,000 clones, 85% to 90% seen once. The specimen was peripheral blood mononuclear cells. These receptors were obtained from a man in his 60s with T-cell large granular lymphocyte leukemia. Some clones in this sample may be carry-over from other donors' samples. Both conserved end residues are part of each CDR3. Fields, in order: V gene, clone size, D gene, J gene, CDR3 protein, CDR3 DNA. D genes are given only for firm matches. A clone size is listed for some rows: how often the clone was seen (once, few, many), or a class if it is expanded.

TRBV7-9,NA,NA,TRBJ1-1,CASSLDGGSAEAFF,TGTGCCAGCAGCTTAGACGGGGGGTCGGCTGAAGCTTTCTTT
TRBV7-2,NA,NA,TRBJ1-3,CASSGRDGSGNTIYF,TGTGCCAGCAGCGGACGGGACGGCTCTGGAAACACCATATATTTT
TRBV30,few,NA,TRBJ1-2,CAWSRQVGGYTF,TGTGCCTGGAGTAGGCAGGTTGGTGGCTACACCTTC
TRBV18,NA,NA,TRBJ1-6,CASSPTIRDTEEGTSPLHF,TGTGCCAGCTCACCAACGATCCGGGACACCGAAGAAGGTACTTCACCCCTCCACTTT
TRBV5-4,NA,NA,TRBJ1-2,CASSWTPGPRANGYTF,TGTGCCAGCAGCTGGACCCCGGGCCCACGTGCCAATGGCTACACCTTC
TRBV18,NA,TRBD2,TRBJ2-1,CASSPPSVASGGRSFF,TGTGCCAGCTCACCACCGTCGGTCGCTAGCGGGGGTAGGAGTTTCTTC
TRBV7-9,NA,NA,TRBJ2-5,CASSPGRTEETQYF,TGTGCCAGCAGCCCCGGTAGGACGGAAGAGACCCAGTACTTC
TRBV6-1,once,TRBD2,TRBJ2-7,CASSEEVRLLLAGDEQYF,TGTGCCAGCAGTGAAGAAGTCCGTCTGCTACTAGCGGGAGACGAGCAGTACTTC
TRBV7-8,NA,TRBD2,TRBJ2-3,CASRSTSGSSTDTQYF,TGTGCCAGCAGATCTACTAGCGGTTCTAGCACAGATACGCAGTATTTT
TRBV5-1,once,NA,TRBJ2-3,CASSSLNTDTQYF,TGCGCCAGCAGCTCCCTTAACACAGATACGCAGTATTTT
TRBV27,NA,NA,TRBJ1-4,CASSLNRYEKLFF,TGTGCCAGCAGTTTAAACAGATATGAAAAACTGTTTTTT
TRBV19,NA,NA,TRBJ2-7,CASSPRGSPGEQYF,TGTGCCAGTAGTCCTAGGGGGTCCCCGGGGGAGCAGTACTTC
TRBV12-5,NA,NA,TRBJ1-5,CASGLVVGYSNQPQHF,TGTGCTAGTGGTTTGGTGGTGGGATATAGCAATCAGCCCCAGCATTTT
TRBV5-1,NA,NA,TRBJ2-7,CASSLALTGLTYEQYF,TGCGCCAGCAGCTTGGCCTTGACAGGACTTACCTACGAGCAGTACTTC
TRBV7-2,NA,TRBD2,TRBJ2-7,CASSVTSGRWYEQYF,TGTGCCAGCAGCGTGACTAGCGGGAGATGGTACGAGCAGTACTTC
TRBV6-1,large,NA,TRBJ2-2,CASSQRPGELFF,TGTGCCAGCAGTCAAAGACCCGGGGAGCTGTTTTTT
TRBV2,NA,TRBD1,TRBJ1-1,CASSEGQGSGAFF,TGTGCCAGCAGTGAAGGACAGGGGAGTGGGGCTTTCTTT
TRBV5-1,NA,NA,TRBJ2-7,CASSLVTATYEQYF,TGCGCCAGCAGCTTGGTGACAGCTACCTACGAGCAGTACTTC
TRBV6-5,NA,NA,TRBJ2-1,CASRADDYNEQFF,TGTGCCAGCCGGGCCGATGACTACAATGAGCAGTTCTTC
TRBV28,NA,TRBD1,TRBJ2-2,CASRQGQIDTGELFF,TGTGCCAGCAGACAGGGGCAAATTGACACCGGGGAGCTGTTTTTT
TRBV2,once,TRBD2,TRBJ2-7,CASSQSSGSLEQYF,TGTGCCAGCAGTCAGTCTAGCGGGAGCCTCGAGCAGTACTTC
TRBV25-1,NA,NA,TRBJ2-7,CASSEQSLSGQYF,TGTGCCAGCAGTGAGCAGTCGTTATCCGGGCAGTACTTC
TRBV30,NA,TRBD2,TRBJ2-3,CAWSQREADTQYF,TGTGCCTGGAGCCAGCGGGAGGCAGATACGCAGTATTTT
TRBV29-1,NA,NA,TRBJ2-7,CSVRRAQAAHEQYF,TGCAGCGTTCGCCGGGCACAGGCGGCCCACGAGCAGTACTTC
TRBV28,NA,TRBD1,TRBJ1-2,CALLSGQGYGYTF,TGTGCCCTCCTCTCCGGACAGGGCTATGGCTACACCTTC
TRBV7-2,NA,NA,TRBJ2-5,CASSLGGIETQYF,TGTGCCAGCAGCTTGGGTGGGATTGAGACCCAGTACTTC
TRBV19,NA,TRBD1,TRBJ1-2,CASSATGTGGSNYGYTF,TGTGCCAGTAGCGCCACCGGGACAGGGGGTTCTAACTATGGCTACACCTTC
TRBV11-2,NA,NA,TRBJ2-7,CASSRLGTYEQYF,TGTGCCAGCAGCCGGCTGGGAACCTACGAGCAGTACTTC
TRBV28,NA,NA,TRBJ1-2,CASSWKDGYTF,TGTGCCAGCAGTTGGAAAGATGGCTACACCTTC
TRBV2,NA,TRBD1,TRBJ1-4,CATSGTGARTNEKLFF,TGTGCCACCTCGGGGACAGGGGCCCGAACTAATGAAAAACTGTTTTTT
TRBV5-1,NA,NA,TRBJ2-1,CASSLSAVAGEQFF,TGCGCCAGCAGCTTGTCAGCGGTCGCGGGGGAGCAGTTCTTC
TRBV30,NA,TRBD1,TRBJ1-2,CAWTIGTGHPYGYTF,TGTGCCTGGACGATTGGGACAGGGCACCCCTATGGCTACACCTTC
TRBV15,few,TRBD2,TRBJ2-3,CATSGRLAGGTDTQYF,TGTGCCACCAGCGGAAGACTAGCGGGAGGCACAGATACGCAGTATTTT
TRBV6-6,NA,NA,TRBJ2-7,CASSYSGGVSSYEQYF,TGTGCCAGCAGTTACTCGGGGGGCGTAAGCTCCTACGAGCAGTACTTC
TRBV5-1,NA,TRBD2,TRBJ2-1,CASSLAGLAANNEQFF,TGCGCCAGCAGCTTGGCCGGACTAGCGGCAAACAATGAGCAGTTCTTC
TRBV27,NA,TRBD2,TRBJ2-7,CASSWGLAGSYEQYF,TGTGCCAGCAGTTGGGGACTAGCGGGATCCTACGAGCAGTACTTC
TRBV19,NA,NA,TRBJ2-2,CASSPQGGLSTGELFF,TGTGCCAGTAGTCCCCAGGGGGGATTGTCCACCGGGGAGCTGTTTTTT
TRBV30,NA,NA,TRBJ2-7,CACRPDEQYF,TGTGCCTGCCGTCCCGACGAGCAGTACTTC
TRBV4-1,NA,NA,TRBJ2-3,CASSHLGLKPPDTQYF,TGCGCCAGCAGCCACCTGGGACTCAAGCCCCCCGATACGCAGTATTTT
TRBV18,NA,NA,TRBJ1-1,CASSPVLNTEAFF,TGTGCCAGCTCACCTGTTCTGAACACTGAAGCTTTCTTT
TRBV27,NA,NA,TRBJ1-1,CASSLGYLKKNTEAFF,TGTGCCAGCAGTTTAGGCTACCTCAAGAAGAACACTGAAGCTTTCTTT
TRBV28,NA,NA,TRBJ1-6,CASSPGNSYNSPLHF,TGTGCCAGCAGTCCCGGGAACTCCTATAATTCACCCCTCCACTTT
TRBV13,NA,TRBD2,TRBJ2-7,CASSLYDYLAGYEQYF,TGTGCCAGCAGCTTATACGACTACTTAGCGGGCTACGAGCAGTACTTC
TRBV18,NA,NA,TRBJ2-5,CASSPGGDWRETQYF,TGTGCCAGCTCACCAGGCGGAGACTGGCGGGAGACCCAGTACTTC
TRBV7-8,NA,TRBD2,TRBJ2-7,CASSLRVAGGRYEQYF,TGTGCCAGCAGCTTACGGGTAGCGGGAGGAAGGTACGAGCAGTACTTC
TRBV6-6,NA,NA,TRBJ1-5,CASSYAGAGQPQHF,TGTGCCAGCAGTTATGCAGGGGCCGGACAGCCCCAGCATTTT
TRBV11-2,NA,NA,TRBJ2-7,CASSLSTNYLEQYF,TGTGCCAGCAGCTTAAGTACGAATTATCTCGAGCAGTACTTC
TRBV7-9,NA,TRBD1,TRBJ2-3,CASSLGGQGYTDTQYF,TGTGCCAGCAGCTTAGGGGGACAGGGGTACACAGATACGCAGTATTTT
TRBV5-5,NA,TRBD1,TRBJ2-3,CASRSGTGVPDTQYF,TGTGCCAGCAGATCCGGGACAGGAGTTCCGGATACGCAGTATTTT
TRBV29-1,NA,TRBD1,TRBJ2-7,CSVELDRGSGEQYF,TGCAGCGTTGAGTTGGACAGGGGATCGGGTGAGCAGTACTTC